The 11 T cell receptor beta chains below come from one sample, sequenced in a study of identifying expanded T cells in peripheral blood. Libraries were prepared by immunoSEQ multiplex PCR; TCRdb keeps only in-frame clonotypes and omits some of them. The profile shows about 58,000 clones, about 92% of them singletons. The sample consisted of blood. The source is a person between 18 and 75 years old in good health.

The chain links TRBV7-9 to TRBJ2-7, with D tentatively TRBD1 (6 bases). The CDR3 length is 13 residues. CDR1 and CDR2 (germline): SEHNR, FQNEAQ (reference sequence). Trimming left V 5 bases short and J 3 bases short, with 11 bases between. DNA for the CDR3: TGTGCCAGCAGCGCCCGACAGGACTACGAGCAGTACTTC. It specifies CASSARQDYEQYF.

The gene calls are TRBV28 and TRBJ2-7; D may be TRBD2 (6 bases). Germline lookup yields CDR1 MDHEN and CDR2 SYDVKM. The V gene lost 6 bases and the J gene lost 3 bases, with 15 bases spanning the gap. The CDR3 has 14 amino acids. CDR3 in DNA: TGTGCCAGCAGAACCGCCGGGACTCACTACGAGCAGTACTTC. Protein product: CASRTAGTHYEQYF. The variable domain in full, completed from reference TRBV28 and TRBJ2-7, reads DVKVTQSSRYLVKRTGEKVFLECVQDMDHENMFWYRQDPGLGLRLIYFSYDVKMKEKGDIPEGYSVSREKKERFSLILESASTNQTSMYLCASRTAGTHYEQYFGPGTRLTVT.

This rearrangement joins TRBV2 to TRBJ2-3, with 11 bases that match TRBD2. The CDR3 covers 15 residues. Germline-derived CDR1 and CDR2 are SNHLY and FYNNEI. The V segment lost 8 bases and the J segment 6 bases; nucleotides outside the gene matches: 10. CDR3 residues: CASVFSGGAVDTQYF. The CDR3 DNA reads as TGTGCCAGCGTATTTAGCGGGGGGGCCGTGGATACGCAGTATTTT.

The chain uses TRBV5-6 and TRBJ1-3; no definite D call. Per germline, CDR1 SGHDT and CDR2 YYEEEE. The CDR3 totals 16 residues. The V end was cut by 5 bases, the J end by 1 base, with 16 bases between. The CDR3 nucleotides read TGTGCCAGCAGTAAGGCTCGGTCGGGGTCTGGAAACACCATATATTTT. Translating gives CASSKARSGSGNTIYF.

V gene TRBV7-9 combines with J gene TRBJ1-1; tentatively, D is TRBD1 (5 bases). The CDR3 is 14 amino acids. V lost 5 bases to trimming and J lost 4 bases, with 14 bases between them. CDR1 is SEHNR and CDR2 is FQNEAQ in the germline V gene (reference sequence). CDR3 nucleotide sequence: TGTGCCAGCAGCCCCATGGAGGGGAGCACTGAAGCTTTCTTT. Its protein is CASSPMEGSTEAFF. Variable domain in full (rest from reference TRBV7-9 and TRBJ1-1): DTGVSQNPRHKITKRGQNVTFRCDPISEHNRLYWYRQTLGQGPEFLTYFQNEAQLEKSRLLSDRFSAERPKGSFSTLEIQRTEQGDSAMYLCASSPMEGSTEAFFGQGTRLTVV.

This chain joins TRBV19 and TRBJ2-5, with D unresolved. The CDR3 covers 13 residues. Per the germline V gene, CDR1 is LNHDA and CDR2 is SQIVND (reference sequence). Trimming removed 5 bases at V and 3 bases at J, with 10 bases between. The CDR3 spells CASSRAMEETQYF. CDR3 in DNA: TGTGCCAGTAGTCGGGCAATGGAAGAGACCCAGTACTTC.

The chain joins TRBV28 to TRBJ2-4, with 9 bases matching TRBD1. Germline CDR1 is MDHEN and CDR2 is SYDVKM. J was trimmed by 9 bases and V by 4 bases; bases with no gene match: 7. This CDR3 has 14 amino acids. The CDR3 loop reads CASSSGTGLRIQYF. The CDR3 coding sequence is TGTGCCAGCAGTTCCGGGACAGGGTTACGCATTCAGTACTTC.

This chain connects TRBV19 to TRBJ1-1, with a tentative D call TRBD1 (6 bases). The DNA matches TRBJ1-6 better at its end, which makes the J call doubtful. CDR3 length: 13 amino acids. Looked up from germline, CDR1 is LNHDA and CDR2 is SQIVND (reference sequence). CDR3 loop: CASLGQYLLGLHF. CDR3 nucleotides: TGTGCCAGTTTAGGACAGTATCTGTTAGGTCTCCACTTT.

The gene calls are TRBV4-3 and TRBJ1-1; 7 nucleotides align to TRBD1. Per the germline V gene, CDR1 is LGHNA and CDR2 is YSLEER. The CDR3 contains 15 residues. V lost 3 bases, J lost 4 bases, and 8 bases stayed unmatched. The CDR3 reads CASSHLPDRATEAFF. The CDR3 DNA sequence: TGCGCCAGCAGCCACTTACCCGACAGGGCCACTGAAGCTTTCTTT.

This rearrangement joins TRBV27 to TRBJ2-3; D is unclear. V lost 5 bases and J lost 2, with 11 bases in between. The CDR3 runs to 14 residues. From germline, CDR1 is MNHEY and CDR2 SMNVEV (reference sequence). CDR3 protein: CASSPTTYTDTQYF. The CDR3 DNA reads TGTGCCAGCAGTCCGACGACCTACACAGATACGCAGTATTTT.

The rearrangement links TRBV27 to TRBJ2-1; D is unclear. Trimming stripped 4 bases from V and 0 bases from J, with 4 bases between. Per the germline V gene, CDR1 is MNHEY and CDR2 is SMNVEV (reference sequence). There are 13 residues in the CDR3. The DNA of the CDR3 is TGTGCCAGCAGTTCGAGCTCCTACAATGAGCAGTTCTTC. Amino acids: CASSSSSYNEQFF.